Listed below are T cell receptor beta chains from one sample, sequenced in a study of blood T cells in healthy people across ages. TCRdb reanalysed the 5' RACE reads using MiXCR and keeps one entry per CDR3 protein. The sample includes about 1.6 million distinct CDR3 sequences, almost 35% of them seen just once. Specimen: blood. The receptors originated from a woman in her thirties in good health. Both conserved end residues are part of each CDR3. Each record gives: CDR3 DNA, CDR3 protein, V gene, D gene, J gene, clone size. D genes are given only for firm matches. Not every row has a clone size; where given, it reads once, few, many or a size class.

cdr3_nt: TGTGCCAGCAGCGGGGCCGGGACAGGACGGGAGACCCAGTACTTC
cdr3_aa: CASSGAGTGRETQYF
v_call: TRBV9
d_call: TRBD1
j_call: TRBJ2-5
clone_size: NA

cdr3_nt: TGTGCCAGCAGTGTAACACTAGTCCCCTCCTACGAGCAGTACTTC
cdr3_aa: CASSVTLVPSYEQYF
v_call: TRBV27
d_call: NA
j_call: TRBJ2-7
clone_size: NA

cdr3_nt: TGTGCCTGGACCTACAGGGCCATTTTTATGGATACGCAGTATTTT
cdr3_aa: CAWTYRAIFMDTQYF
v_call: TRBV30
d_call: NA
j_call: TRBJ2-3
clone_size: NA

cdr3_nt: TGCGCCAGCAGCTTGGGCGATCTTAACTATGGCTACACCTTC
cdr3_aa: CASSLGDLNYGYTF
v_call: TRBV5-1
d_call: NA
j_call: TRBJ1-2
clone_size: few

cdr3_nt: TGTGCCAGCAGTTACGATGGGTCGGGCAGCTACACCTTC
cdr3_aa: CASSYDGSGSYTF
v_call: TRBV6-5
d_call: NA
j_call: TRBJ1-2
clone_size: NA

cdr3_nt: TGTGCCACCAGCAGAGTAGGTAGTAGCGGGGAGGGACCCTACGAGCAGTACTTC
cdr3_aa: CATSRVGSSGEGPYEQYF
v_call: TRBV15
d_call: TRBD2
j_call: TRBJ2-7
clone_size: NA

cdr3_nt: TGTGCCAGCAGATGGGACAGAGTTACAGATACGCAGTATTTT
cdr3_aa: CASRWDRVTDTQYF
v_call: TRBV27
d_call: TRBD1
j_call: TRBJ2-3
clone_size: NA

cdr3_nt: TGTGCCTGCGGGACCCAATATGGCTACACCTTC
cdr3_aa: CACGTQYGYTF
v_call: TRBV28
d_call: NA
j_call: TRBJ1-2
clone_size: NA

cdr3_nt: TGCAGCGTCAACTATAAGAACGAAGCTTTCTTT
cdr3_aa: CSVNYKNEAFF
v_call: TRBV20-1
d_call: NA
j_call: TRBJ1-1
clone_size: few

cdr3_nt: TGTGCCAGCAGCCCAGACTGGGGGCCCGAGACCCAGTACTTC
cdr3_aa: CASSPDWGPETQYF
v_call: TRBV3-1
d_call: NA
j_call: TRBJ2-5
clone_size: few

cdr3_nt: TGTGCCAGCAGTGAAGAGGGGGACAGGGGGCGGTTAATGGACATTCAGTACTTC
cdr3_aa: CASSEEGDRGRLMDIQYF
v_call: TRBV6-1
d_call: TRBD1
j_call: TRBJ2-4
clone_size: few

cdr3_nt: TGTGCCAGCAGCCAAGATCCGGCAGGGGGGGGGGAGACCCAGTACTTC
cdr3_aa: CASSQDPAGGGETQYF
v_call: TRBV4-2
d_call: NA
j_call: TRBJ2-5
clone_size: NA